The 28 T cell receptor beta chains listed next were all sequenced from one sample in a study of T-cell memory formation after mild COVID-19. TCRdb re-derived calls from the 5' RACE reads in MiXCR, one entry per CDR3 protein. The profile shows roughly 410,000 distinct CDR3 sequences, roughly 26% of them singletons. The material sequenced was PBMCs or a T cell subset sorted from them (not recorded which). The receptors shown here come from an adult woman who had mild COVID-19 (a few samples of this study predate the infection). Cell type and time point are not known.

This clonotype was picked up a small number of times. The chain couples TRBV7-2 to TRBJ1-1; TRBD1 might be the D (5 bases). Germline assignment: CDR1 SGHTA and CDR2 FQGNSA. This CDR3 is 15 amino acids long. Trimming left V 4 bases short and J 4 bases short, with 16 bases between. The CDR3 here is CASSSWGPQSTEAFF. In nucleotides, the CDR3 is TGTGCCAGCAGCTCTTGGGGACCCCAGTCCACTGAAGCTTTCTTT.

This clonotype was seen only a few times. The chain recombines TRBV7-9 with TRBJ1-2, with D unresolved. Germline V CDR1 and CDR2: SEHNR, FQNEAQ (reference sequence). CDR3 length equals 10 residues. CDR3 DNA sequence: TGTGCTTTGGGAGGGTCCGGCTACACCTTC. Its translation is CALGGSGYTF. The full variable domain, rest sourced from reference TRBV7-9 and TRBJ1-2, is DTGVSQNPRHKITKRGQNVTFRCDPISEHNRLYWYRQTLGQGPEFLTYFQNEAQLEKSRLLSDRFSAERPKGSFSTLEIQRTEQGDSAMYLCALGGSGYTFGSGTRLTVV.

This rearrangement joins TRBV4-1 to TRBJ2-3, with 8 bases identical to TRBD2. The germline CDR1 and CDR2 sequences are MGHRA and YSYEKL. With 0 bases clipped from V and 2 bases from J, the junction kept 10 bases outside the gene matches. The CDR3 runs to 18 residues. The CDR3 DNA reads TGCGCCAGCAGCCAAGATAGAAGCGGGAGTAGGTCCACAGATACGCAGTATTTT. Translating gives CASSQDRSGSRSTDTQYF.

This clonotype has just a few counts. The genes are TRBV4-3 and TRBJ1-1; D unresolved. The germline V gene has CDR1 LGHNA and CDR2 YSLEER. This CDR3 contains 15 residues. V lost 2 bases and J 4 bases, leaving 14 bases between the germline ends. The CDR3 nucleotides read TGCGCCAGCAGCCAATATAGTAAGGTGGCCACTGAAGCTTTCTTT. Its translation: CASSQYSKVATEAFF.

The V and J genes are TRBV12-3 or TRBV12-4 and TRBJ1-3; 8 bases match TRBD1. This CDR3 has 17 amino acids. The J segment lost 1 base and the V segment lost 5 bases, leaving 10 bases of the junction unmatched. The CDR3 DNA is TGTGCCAGCAGTCCTCGGACAGGGAGTAAGTCTGGAAACACCATATATTTT. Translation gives CASSPRTGSKSGNTIYF.

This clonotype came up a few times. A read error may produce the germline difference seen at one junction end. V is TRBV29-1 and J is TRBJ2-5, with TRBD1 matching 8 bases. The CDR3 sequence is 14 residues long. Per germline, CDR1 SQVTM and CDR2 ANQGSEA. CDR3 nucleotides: TGCAGCGCTGAAACGACAGGGGCAAGGTTGGCCCAGTACTTC. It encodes CSAETTGARLAQYF.

In DNA, the CDR3 is TGCGCCAGCAGCCCTTTCCGGGAGGCCTTCGATGAGCAGTTCTTC. Translation: CASSPFREAFDEQFF. V and J are TRBV5-1 and TRBJ2-1, with 7 nucleotides matching TRBD2. The CDR3 is made up of 15 amino acids. V lost 4 bases and J lost 8; bases outside the gene matches: 12. Germline-derived CDR1 and CDR2 are SGHRS and YFSETQ.

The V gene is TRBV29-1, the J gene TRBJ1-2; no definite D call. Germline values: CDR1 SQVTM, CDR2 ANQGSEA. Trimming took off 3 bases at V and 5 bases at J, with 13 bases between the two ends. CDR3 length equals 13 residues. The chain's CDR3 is CSVDPGGRYGYTF. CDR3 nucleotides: TGCAGCGTTGATCCAGGTGGGAGATATGGCTACACCTTC.

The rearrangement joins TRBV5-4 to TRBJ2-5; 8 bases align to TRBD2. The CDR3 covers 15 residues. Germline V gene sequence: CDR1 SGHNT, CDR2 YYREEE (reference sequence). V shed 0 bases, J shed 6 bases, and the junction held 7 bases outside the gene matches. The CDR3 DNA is TGTGCCAGCAGCTTGGAATCCAGCGGGAGTAAGACCCAGTACTTC. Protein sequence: CASSLESSGSKTQYF.

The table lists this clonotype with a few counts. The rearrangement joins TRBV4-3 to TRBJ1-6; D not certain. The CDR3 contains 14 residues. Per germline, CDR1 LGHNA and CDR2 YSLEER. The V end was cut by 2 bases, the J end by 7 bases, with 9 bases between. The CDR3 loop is CASSQLQSNSPLHF. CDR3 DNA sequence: TGCGCCAGCAGCCAACTGCAATCCAATTCACCCCTCCACTTT.

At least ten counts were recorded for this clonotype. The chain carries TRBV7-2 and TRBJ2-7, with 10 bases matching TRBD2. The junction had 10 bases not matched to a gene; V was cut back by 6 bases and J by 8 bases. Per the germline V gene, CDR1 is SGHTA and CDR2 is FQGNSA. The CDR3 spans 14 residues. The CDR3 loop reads CASSLGTSVGKQYF. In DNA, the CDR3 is TGTGCCAGCAGTTTGGGGACTAGCGTAGGGAAGCAGTACTTC.

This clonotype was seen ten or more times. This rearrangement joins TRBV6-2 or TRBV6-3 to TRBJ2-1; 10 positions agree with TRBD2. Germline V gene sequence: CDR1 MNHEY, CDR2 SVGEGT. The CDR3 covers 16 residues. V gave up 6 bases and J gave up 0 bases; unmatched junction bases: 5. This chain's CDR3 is CASRTSGFSSYNEQFF. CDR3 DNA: TGTGCCAGCAGGACTAGCGGGTTTAGCTCCTACAATGAGCAGTTCTTC.

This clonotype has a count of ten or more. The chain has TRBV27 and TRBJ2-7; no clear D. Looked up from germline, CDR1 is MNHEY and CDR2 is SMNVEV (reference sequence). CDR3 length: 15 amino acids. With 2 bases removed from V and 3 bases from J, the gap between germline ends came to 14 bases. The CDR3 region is CASSLKGSRFYEQYF. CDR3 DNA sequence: TGTGCCAGCAGTTTAAAGGGCAGCCGATTCTACGAGCAGTACTTC.

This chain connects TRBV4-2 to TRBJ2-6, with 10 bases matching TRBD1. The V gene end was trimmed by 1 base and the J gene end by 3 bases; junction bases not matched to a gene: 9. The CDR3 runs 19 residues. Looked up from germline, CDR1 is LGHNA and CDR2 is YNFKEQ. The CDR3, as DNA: TGTGCCAGCAGCCAAGGGGGGGGACAGGGGAGCAGTGGGGCCAACGTCCTGACTTTC. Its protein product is CASSQGGGQGSSGANVLTF.

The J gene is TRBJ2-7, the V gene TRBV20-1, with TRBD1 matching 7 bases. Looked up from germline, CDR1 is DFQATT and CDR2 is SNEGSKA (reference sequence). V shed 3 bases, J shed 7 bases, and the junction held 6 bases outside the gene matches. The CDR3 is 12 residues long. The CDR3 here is CSASDREVEQYF. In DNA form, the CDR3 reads TGCAGTGCTAGCGACAGGGAAGTGGAGCAGTACTTC.

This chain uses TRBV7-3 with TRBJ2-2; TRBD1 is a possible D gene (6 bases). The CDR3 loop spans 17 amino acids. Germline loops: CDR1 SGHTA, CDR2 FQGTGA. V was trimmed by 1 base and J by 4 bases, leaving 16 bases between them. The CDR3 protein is CASSLIQGYWGTGELFF. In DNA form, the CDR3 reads TGTGCCAGCAGCTTAATACAGGGATATTGGGGCACCGGGGAGCTGTTTTTT.

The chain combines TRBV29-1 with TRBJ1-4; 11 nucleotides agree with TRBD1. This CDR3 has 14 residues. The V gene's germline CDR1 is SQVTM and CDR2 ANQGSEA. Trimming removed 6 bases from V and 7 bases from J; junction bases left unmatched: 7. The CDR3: CSVHRDRGVEKLFF. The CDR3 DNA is TGCAGCGTACACCGGGACAGGGGGGTTGAAAAACTGTTTTTT.

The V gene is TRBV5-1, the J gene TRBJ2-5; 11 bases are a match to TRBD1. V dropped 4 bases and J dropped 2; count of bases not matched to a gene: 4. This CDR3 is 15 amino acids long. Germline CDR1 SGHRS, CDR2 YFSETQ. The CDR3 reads CASSPGTGGQETQYF. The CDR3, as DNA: TGCGCCAGCAGCCCGGGGACAGGGGGGCAAGAGACCCAGTACTTC.

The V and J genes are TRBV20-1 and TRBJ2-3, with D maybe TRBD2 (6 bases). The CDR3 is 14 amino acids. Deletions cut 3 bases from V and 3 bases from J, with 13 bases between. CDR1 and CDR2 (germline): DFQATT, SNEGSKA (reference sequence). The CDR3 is CSASFKRVTDTQYF. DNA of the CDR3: TGCAGTGCTAGTTTCAAGCGGGTAACAGATACGCAGTATTTT.

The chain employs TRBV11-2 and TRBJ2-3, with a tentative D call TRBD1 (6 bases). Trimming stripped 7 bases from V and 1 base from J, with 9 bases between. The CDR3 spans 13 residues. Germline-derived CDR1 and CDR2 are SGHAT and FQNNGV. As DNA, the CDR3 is TGTGCCAGCATAGGGGGTGGCACAGATACGCAGTATTTT. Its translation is CASIGGGTDTQYF. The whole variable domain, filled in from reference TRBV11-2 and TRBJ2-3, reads EAGVAQSPRYKIIEKRQSVAFWCNPISGHATLYWYQQILGQGPKLLIQFQNNGVVDDSQLPKDRFSAERLKGVDSTLKIQPAKLEDSAVYLCASIGGGTDTQYFGPGTRLTVL.

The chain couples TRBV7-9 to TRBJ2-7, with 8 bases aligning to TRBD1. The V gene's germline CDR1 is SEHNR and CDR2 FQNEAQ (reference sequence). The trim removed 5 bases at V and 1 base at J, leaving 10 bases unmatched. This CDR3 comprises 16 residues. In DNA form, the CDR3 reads TGTGCCAGCAGCCGGACCGACAGGGGCCGATCCTACGAGCAGTACTTC. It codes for CASSRTDRGRSYEQYF.

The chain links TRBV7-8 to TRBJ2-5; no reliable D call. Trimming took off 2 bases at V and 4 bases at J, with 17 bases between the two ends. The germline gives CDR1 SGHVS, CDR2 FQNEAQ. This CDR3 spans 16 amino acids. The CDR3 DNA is TGTGCCAGCAGCTTAATTGGGTGGCACCCCGGAGAGACCCAGTACTTC. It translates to CASSLIGWHPGETQYF.

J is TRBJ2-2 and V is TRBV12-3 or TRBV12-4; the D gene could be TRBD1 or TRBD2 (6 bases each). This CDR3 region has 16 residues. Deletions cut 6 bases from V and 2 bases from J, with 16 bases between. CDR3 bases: TGTGCCAGCAGCCTACGAGGGGGGTTAAACACCGGGGAGCTGTTTTTT. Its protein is CASSLRGGLNTGELFF.

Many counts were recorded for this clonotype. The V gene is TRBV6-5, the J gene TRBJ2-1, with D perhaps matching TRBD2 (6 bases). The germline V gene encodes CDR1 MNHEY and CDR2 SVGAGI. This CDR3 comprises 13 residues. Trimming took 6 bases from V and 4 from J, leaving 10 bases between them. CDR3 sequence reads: CASSRREYNEQFF. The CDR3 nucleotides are TGTGCCAGCAGCCGGAGGGAATACAATGAGCAGTTCTTC.

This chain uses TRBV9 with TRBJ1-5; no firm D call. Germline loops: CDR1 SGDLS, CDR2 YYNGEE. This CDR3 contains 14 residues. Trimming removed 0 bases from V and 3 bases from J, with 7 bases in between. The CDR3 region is CASSVGQNNQPQHF. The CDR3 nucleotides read TGTGCCAGCAGCGTAGGCCAAAACAATCAGCCCCAGCATTTT.

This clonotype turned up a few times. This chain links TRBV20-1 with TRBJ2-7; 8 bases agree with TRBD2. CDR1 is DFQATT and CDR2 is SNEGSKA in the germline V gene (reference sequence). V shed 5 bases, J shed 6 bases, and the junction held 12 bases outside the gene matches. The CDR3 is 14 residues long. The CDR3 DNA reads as TGCAGTGCTCCAATCCTTGGCGGGGGGCCCGAGCAGTACTTC. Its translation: CSAPILGGGPEQYF.

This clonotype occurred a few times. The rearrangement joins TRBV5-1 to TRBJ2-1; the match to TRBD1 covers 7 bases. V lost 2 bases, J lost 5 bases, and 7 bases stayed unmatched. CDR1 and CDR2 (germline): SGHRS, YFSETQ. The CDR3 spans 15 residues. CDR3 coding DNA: TGCGCCAGCAGCTTACAGGGGAGTGCGCACAATGAGCAGTTCTTC. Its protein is CASSLQGSAHNEQFF.

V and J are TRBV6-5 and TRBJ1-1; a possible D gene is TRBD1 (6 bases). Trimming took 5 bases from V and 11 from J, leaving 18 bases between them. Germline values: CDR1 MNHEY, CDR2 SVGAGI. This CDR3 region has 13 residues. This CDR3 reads CASSKLPGVWAFF. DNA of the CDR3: TGTGCCAGCAGTAAACTCCCAGGGGTTTGGGCTTTCTTT.